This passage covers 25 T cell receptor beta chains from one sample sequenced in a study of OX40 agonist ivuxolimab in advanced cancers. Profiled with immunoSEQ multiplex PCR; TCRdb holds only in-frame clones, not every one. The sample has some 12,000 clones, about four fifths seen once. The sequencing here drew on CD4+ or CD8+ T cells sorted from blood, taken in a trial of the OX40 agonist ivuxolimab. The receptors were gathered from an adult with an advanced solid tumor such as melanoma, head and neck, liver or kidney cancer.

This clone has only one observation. CDR3 residues: CASSEPGTVNSPLHF. DNA of the CDR3: TGTGCCAGCAGCGAACCCGGGACAGTTAATTCACCCCTCCACTTT. The J gene is TRBJ1-6, the V gene TRBV28; 7 bases match TRBD1. The J segment lost 6 bases and the V segment lost 6 bases, leaving 8 bases of the junction unmatched. The length of the CDR3 is 15 residues. Germline V gene data show CDR1 as MDHEN and CDR2 as SYDVKM. The whole variable domain, filled in from reference TRBV28 and TRBJ1-6, reads DVKVTQSSRYLVKRTGEKVFLECVQDMDHENMFWYRQDPGLGLRLIYFSYDVKMKEKGDIPEGYSVSREKKERFSLILESASTNQTSMYLCASSEPGTVNSPLHFGNGTRLTVT.

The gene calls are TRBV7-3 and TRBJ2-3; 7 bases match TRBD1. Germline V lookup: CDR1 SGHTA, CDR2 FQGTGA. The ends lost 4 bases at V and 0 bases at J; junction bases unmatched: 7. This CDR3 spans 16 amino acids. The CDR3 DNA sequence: TGTGCCAGCAGCTCCGGACAGGACTCCAGCACAGATACGCAGTATTTT. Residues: CASSSGQDSSTDTQYF.

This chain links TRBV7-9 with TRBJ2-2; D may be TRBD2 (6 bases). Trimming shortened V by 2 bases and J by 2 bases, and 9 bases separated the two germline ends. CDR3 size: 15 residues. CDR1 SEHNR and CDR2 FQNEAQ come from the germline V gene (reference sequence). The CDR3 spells CASSLRGINTGELFF. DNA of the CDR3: TGTGCCAGCAGCTTACGCGGGATAAACACCGGGGAGCTGTTTTTT.

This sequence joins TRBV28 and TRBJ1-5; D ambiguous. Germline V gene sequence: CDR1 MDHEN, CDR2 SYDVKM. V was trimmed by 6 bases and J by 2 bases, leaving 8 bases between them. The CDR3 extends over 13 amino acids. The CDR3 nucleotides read TGTGCCAGCAGCGTTGGGGGCAATCAGCCCCAGCATTTT. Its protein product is CASSVGGNQPQHF.

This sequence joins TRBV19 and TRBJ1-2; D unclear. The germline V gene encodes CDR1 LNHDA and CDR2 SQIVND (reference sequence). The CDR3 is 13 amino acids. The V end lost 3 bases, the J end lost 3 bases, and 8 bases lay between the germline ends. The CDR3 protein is CASSMDPHYGYTF. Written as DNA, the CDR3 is TGTGCCAGTAGTATGGACCCCCACTATGGCTACACCTTC.

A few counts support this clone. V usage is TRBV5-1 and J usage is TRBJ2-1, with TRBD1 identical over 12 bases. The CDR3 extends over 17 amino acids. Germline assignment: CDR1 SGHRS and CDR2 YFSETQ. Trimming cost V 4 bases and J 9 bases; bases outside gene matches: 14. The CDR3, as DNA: TGCGCCAGCAGCCCTTTCCCTGAGGGACAGGGGGCGGGTGAGCAGTTCTTC. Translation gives CASSPFPEGQGAGEQFF.

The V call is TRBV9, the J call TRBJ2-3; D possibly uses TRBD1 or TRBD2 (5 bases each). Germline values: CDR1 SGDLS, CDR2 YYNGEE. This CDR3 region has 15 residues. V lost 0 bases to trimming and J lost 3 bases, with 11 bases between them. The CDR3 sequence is CASSVGGVRTDTQYF. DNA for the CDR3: TGTGCCAGCAGCGTAGGAGGGGTACGTACAGATACGCAGTATTTT.

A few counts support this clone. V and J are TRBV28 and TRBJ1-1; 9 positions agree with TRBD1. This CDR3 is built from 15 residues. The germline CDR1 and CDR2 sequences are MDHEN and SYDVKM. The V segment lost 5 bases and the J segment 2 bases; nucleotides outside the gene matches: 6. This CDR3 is CASSGDRVDNTEAFF. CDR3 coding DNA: TGTGCCAGCAGTGGGGACAGGGTCGATAACACTGAAGCTTTCTTT.

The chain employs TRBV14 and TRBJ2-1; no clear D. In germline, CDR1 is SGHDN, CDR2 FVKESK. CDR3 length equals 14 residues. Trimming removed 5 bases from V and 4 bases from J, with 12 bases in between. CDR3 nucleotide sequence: TGTGCCAGCAGCACACGGACGAATTACAATGAGCAGTTCTTC. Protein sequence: CASSTRTNYNEQFF.

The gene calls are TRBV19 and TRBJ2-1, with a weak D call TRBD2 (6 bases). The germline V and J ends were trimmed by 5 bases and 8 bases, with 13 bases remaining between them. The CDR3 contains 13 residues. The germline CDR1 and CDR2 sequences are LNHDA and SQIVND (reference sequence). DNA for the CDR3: TGTGCCAGTAGTGGGGGGTCAGCCGATGAGCAGTTCTTC. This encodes CASSGGSADEQFF.

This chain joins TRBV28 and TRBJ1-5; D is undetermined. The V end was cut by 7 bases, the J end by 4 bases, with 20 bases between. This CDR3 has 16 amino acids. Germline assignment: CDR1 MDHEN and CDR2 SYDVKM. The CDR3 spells CASTAFTGELNQPQHF. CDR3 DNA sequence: TGTGCCAGCACCGCCTTTACCGGAGAACTGAATCAGCCCCAGCATTTT.

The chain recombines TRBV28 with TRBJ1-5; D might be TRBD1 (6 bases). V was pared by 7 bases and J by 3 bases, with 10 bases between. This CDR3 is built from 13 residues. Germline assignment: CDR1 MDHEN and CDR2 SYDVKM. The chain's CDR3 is CASIRDNNQPQHF. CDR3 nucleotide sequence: TGTGCCAGCATCCGGGACAACAATCAGCCCCAGCATTTT.

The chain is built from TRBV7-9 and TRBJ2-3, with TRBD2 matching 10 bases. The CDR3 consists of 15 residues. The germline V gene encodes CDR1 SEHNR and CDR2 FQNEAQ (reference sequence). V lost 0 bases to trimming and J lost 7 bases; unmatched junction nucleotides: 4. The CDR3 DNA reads TGTGCCAGCAGCTTAGCTAGCGGGAGGAAAAATACGCAGTATTTT. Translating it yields CASSLASGRKNTQYF.

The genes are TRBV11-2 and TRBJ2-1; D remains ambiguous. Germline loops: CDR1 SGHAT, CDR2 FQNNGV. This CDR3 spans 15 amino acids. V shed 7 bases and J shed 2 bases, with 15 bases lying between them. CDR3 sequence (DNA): TGTGCCAGCACCCTGGACCTACCCGCCTACAATGAGCAGTTCTTC. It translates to CASTLDLPAYNEQFF.

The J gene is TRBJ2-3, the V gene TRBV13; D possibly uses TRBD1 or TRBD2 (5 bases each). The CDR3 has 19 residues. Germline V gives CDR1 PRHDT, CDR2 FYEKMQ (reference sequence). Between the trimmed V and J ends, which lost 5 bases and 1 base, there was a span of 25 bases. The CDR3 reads CASSDGTQELVGGTDTQYF. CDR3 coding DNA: TGTGCCAGCAGCGACGGGACCCAGGAACTGGTGGGCGGCACAGATACGCAGTATTTT.

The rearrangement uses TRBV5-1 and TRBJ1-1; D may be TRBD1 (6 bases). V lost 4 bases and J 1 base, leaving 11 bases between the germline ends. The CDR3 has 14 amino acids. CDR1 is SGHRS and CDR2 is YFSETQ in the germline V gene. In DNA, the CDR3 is TGCGCCAGCAGCGATTCGACAGGGAACACTGAAGCTTTCTTT. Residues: CASSDSTGNTEAFF.

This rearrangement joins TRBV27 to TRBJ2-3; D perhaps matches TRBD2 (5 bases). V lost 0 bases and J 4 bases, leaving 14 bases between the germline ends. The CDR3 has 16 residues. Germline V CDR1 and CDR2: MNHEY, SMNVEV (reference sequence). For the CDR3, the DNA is TGTGCCAGCAGTTTATCTGGGCTACGGGGAGCAGATACGCAGTATTTT. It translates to CASSLSGLRGADTQYF.

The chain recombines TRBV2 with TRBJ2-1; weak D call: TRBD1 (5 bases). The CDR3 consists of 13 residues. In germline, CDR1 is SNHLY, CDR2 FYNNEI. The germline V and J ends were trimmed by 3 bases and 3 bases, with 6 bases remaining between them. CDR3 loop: CASSDTGYNEQFF. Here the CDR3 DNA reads TGTGCCAGCAGTGACACAGGCTACAATGAGCAGTTCTTC.

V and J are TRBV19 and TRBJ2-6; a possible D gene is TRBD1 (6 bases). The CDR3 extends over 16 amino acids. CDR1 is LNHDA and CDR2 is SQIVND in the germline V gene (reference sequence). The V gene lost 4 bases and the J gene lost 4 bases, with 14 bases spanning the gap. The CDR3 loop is CASSNLDSLGANVLTF. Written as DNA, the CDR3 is TGTGCCAGTAGTAACTTGGACAGCCTCGGGGCCAACGTCCTGACTTTC.

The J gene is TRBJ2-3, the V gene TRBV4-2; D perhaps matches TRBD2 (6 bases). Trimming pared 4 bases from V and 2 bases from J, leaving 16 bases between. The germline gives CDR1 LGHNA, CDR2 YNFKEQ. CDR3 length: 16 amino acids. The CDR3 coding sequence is TGTGCCAGCAGCCGATACCGGGACTTTTCCACAGATACGCAGTATTTT. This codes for CASSRYRDFSTDTQYF.

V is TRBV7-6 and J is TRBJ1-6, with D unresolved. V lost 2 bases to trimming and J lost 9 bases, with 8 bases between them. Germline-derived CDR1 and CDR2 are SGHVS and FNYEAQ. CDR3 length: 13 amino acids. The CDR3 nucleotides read TGTGCCAGCAGCTTAAAGGCGAGTTCACCCCTCCACTTT. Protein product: CASSLKASSPLHF. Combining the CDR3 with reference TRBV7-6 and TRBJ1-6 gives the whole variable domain GAGVSQSPRYKVTKRGQDVALRCDPISGHVSLYWYRQALGQGPEFLTYFNYEAQQDKSGLPNDRFSAERPEGSISTLTIQRTEQRDSAMYRCASSLKASSPLHFGNGTRLTVT.

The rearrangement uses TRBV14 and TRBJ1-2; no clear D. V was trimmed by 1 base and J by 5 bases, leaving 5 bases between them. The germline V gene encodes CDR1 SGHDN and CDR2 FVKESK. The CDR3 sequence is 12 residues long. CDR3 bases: TGTGCCAGCAGCCAAGGGATTTATGGCTACACCTTC. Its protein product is CASSQGIYGYTF.

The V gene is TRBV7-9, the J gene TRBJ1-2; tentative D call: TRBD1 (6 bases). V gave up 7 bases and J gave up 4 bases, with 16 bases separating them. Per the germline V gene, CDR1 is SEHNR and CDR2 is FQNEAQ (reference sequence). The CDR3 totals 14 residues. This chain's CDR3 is CASTKGGHLYGYTF. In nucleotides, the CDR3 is TGTGCCAGCACCAAAGGGGGACACCTCTATGGCTACACCTTC.

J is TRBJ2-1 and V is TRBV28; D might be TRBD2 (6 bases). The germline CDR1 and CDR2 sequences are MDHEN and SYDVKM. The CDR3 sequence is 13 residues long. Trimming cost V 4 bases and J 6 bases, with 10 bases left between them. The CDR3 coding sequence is TGTGCCAGCAGTTGGGGGGTGGGCAATGAGCAGTTCTTC. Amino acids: CASSWGVGNEQFF.

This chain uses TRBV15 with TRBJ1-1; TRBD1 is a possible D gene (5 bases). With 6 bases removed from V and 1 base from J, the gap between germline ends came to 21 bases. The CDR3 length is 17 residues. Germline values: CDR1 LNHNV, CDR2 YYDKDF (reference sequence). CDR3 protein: CATRATRRGGANTEAFF. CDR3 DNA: TGTGCCACCAGAGCTACCAGACGGGGAGGGGCGAACACTGAAGCTTTCTTT. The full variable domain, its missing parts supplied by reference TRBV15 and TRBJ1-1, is DAMVIQNPRYQVTQFGKPVTLSCSQTLNHNVMYWYQQKSSQAPKLLFHYYDKDFNNEADTPDNFQSRRPNTSFCFLDIRSPGLGDTAMYLCATRATRRGGANTEAFFGQGTRLTVV.